This T cell receptor (beta chain) was identified during a study of blood T cell repertoires in COVID-19. Clones were sequenced by immunoSEQ multiplex PCR, and TCRdb holds only the in-frame ones, with some missing. This table holds roughly 520,000 clones, around 87% found once. V lost 8 bases and J 1 base, leaving 14 bases between the germline ends. The CDR3 runs to 14 residues. Germline CDR1 is MGHDK and CDR2 is SYGVNS. The clonotype comes from a woman in her 40s who had recovered from COVID-19. The chain employs TRBV25-1 and TRBJ1-1; tentative D call: TRBD1 (5 bases). Sample: PBMCs or T cells enriched from blood (not recorded which). The DNA of the CDR3 is TGTGCCAGCGAGCAGGGCTATGGGAACACTGAAGCTTTCTTT. Encoded protein: CASEQGYGNTEAFF. Full variable domain (outside the CDR3, taken from reference TRBV25-1 and TRBJ1-1): EADIYQTPRYLVIGTGKKITLECSQTMGHDKMYWYQQDPGMELHLIHYSYGVNSTEKGDLSSESTVSRIRTEHFPLTLESARPSHTSQYLCASEQGYGNTEAFFGQGTRLTVV.